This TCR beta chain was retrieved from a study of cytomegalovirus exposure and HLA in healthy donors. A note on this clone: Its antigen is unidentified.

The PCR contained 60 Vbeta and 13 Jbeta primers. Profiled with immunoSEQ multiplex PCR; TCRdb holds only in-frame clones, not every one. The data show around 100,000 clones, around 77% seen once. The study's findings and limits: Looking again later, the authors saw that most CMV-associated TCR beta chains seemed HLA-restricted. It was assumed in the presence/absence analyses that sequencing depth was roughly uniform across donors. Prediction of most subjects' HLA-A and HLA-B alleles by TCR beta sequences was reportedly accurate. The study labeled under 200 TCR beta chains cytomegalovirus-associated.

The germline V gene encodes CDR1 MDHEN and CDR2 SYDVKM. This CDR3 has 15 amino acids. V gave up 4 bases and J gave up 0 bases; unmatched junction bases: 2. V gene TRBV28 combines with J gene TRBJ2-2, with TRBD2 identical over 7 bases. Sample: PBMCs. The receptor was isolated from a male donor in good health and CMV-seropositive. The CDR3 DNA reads TGTGCCAGCAGTTCAGGGACTACGAACACCGGGGAGCTGTTTTTT. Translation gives CASSSGTTNTGELFF.